A single sample is the source of the 31 T cell receptor beta chains below, sequenced in a study of T cell changes during pregnancy in multiple sclerosis. Some clones are missing from TCRdb's copy, which holds only in-frame ones; the method was immunoSEQ multiplex PCR. The sample comprises roughly 71,000 clones, about 90% of which are singletons, and 1.5% to 2% rests with the top ten. The source material was peripheral blood, sampled in the first trimester of pregnancy. These receptors were obtained from a female donor in good health, enrolled as a control in a pregnancy study.

The genes are TRBV5-1 and TRBJ2-6; TRBD1 aligns across 8 bases. The CDR3 contains 17 residues. The trim removed 1 base at V and 0 bases at J, leaving 3 bases unmatched. Germline CDR1 is SGHRS and CDR2 is YFSETQ. Here the CDR3 DNA reads TGCGCCAGCAGCTTGATGGACAGGGTCTCTGGGGCCAACGTCCTGACTTTC. Its translation: CASSLMDRVSGANVLTF.

The chain links TRBV10-1 to TRBJ2-7; TRBD2 agrees at 7 bases. The CDR3 consists of 11 residues. Per germline, CDR1 WNHNN and CDR2 SYGVQD (reference sequence). After removal of 11 bases from V and 4 bases from J, the junction contained 5 bases not matched to a gene. CDR3 coding DNA: TGCGCCTCACGAGCGGGGTACGAGCAGTACTTC. Translating gives CASRAGYEQYF.

The J gene is TRBJ2-3, the V gene TRBV2; 9 bases map to TRBD1. The CDR3 runs to 14 residues. J lost 5 bases, V lost 11 bases, and 11 bases had no gene match. Germline lookup yields CDR1 SNHLY and CDR2 FYNNEI. Here the CDR3 DNA reads TGTGCCTGTAGAGGTACAGGGGGCATAGATACGCAGTATTTT. Protein sequence: CACRGTGGIDTQYF.

The chain recombines TRBV2 with TRBJ2-5; D possibly corresponds to TRBD1 (6 bases). V shed 0 bases and J shed 2 bases, with 10 bases lying between them. The germline V gene encodes CDR1 SNHLY and CDR2 FYNNEI. The CDR3 sequence is 15 residues long. As DNA, the CDR3 is TGTGCCAGCAGTGAAGCCTGGGGGCATCAAGAGACCCAGTACTTC. Protein product: CASSEAWGHQETQYF.

This rearrangement joins TRBV2 to TRBJ2-3; 10 bases agree with TRBD2. Germline values: CDR1 SNHLY, CDR2 FYNNEI. Trimming removed 2 bases from V and 4 bases from J; junction bases left unmatched: 6. The CDR3 spans 16 residues. The CDR3 loop reads CASSEPGLASSDTQYF. In DNA form, the CDR3 reads TGTGCCAGCAGTGAACCGGGACTAGCGTCCTCAGATACGCAGTATTTT.

The chain carries TRBV5-1 and TRBJ2-6; possibly TRBD1 for D (5 bases). Germline V gene lookup returns CDR1 SGHRS and CDR2 YFSETQ. This CDR3 spans 17 amino acids. V was pared by 4 bases and J by 0 bases, with 14 bases between. This chain's CDR3 is CASSGTPQGSGANVLTF. The CDR3 nucleotides read TGCGCCAGCAGCGGCACGCCTCAGGGCTCTGGGGCCAACGTCCTGACTTTC.

The chain has TRBV7-9 and TRBJ2-2; TRBD2 agrees at 11 bases. V shed 1 base and J 6 bases; nucleotides not matched to a gene: 10. CDR1 and CDR2 from the germline V gene are SEHNR and FQNEAQ (reference sequence). The CDR3 length is 18 residues. Written as DNA, the CDR3 is TGTGCCAGCAGCTTAGGACTAATAGCGGGAGGGCCGGCCGGGGAGCTGTTTTTT. This translates into CASSLGLIAGGPAGELFF.

V gene TRBV6-5 combines with J gene TRBJ2-7; 11 bases agree with TRBD2. With 5 bases clipped from V and 3 bases from J, the junction kept 6 bases outside the gene matches. This CDR3 comprises 15 residues. Germline V gene lookup returns CDR1 MNHEY and CDR2 SVGAGI. The CDR3 nucleotides read TGTGCCAGCAGTCGTACTCTAGCGGGGGGCTACGAGCAGTACTTC. Residues: CASSRTLAGGYEQYF.

This chain joins TRBV7-9 and TRBJ2-3; 10 bases align to TRBD2. J was trimmed by 11 bases and V by 5 bases; bases with no gene match: 13. There are 15 residues in the CDR3. Germline loops: CDR1 SEHNR, CDR2 FQNEAQ (reference sequence). As DNA, the CDR3 is TGTGCCAGCAGCCCCGTTGTCCTGGTAGCGGGAGGGCAGTATTTT. Its protein product is CASSPVVLVAGGQYF.

The V gene is TRBV7-2, the J gene TRBJ1-1, with no clear D. The CDR3 spans 14 residues. The V gene lost 0 bases and the J gene lost 9 bases, with 14 bases spanning the gap. Germline V gene data show CDR1 as SGHTA and CDR2 as FQGNSA. The CDR3 DNA sequence: TGTGCCAGCAGCTTAGCCATAAGCGATGAAAAAGCTTTCTTT. It codes for CASSLAISDEKAFF.

V is TRBV28 and J is TRBJ2-1; no reliable D call. The CDR3 is 14 residues long. V lost 8 bases and J lost 2, with 13 bases in between. CDR1 MDHEN and CDR2 SYDVKM come from the germline V gene. The CDR3: CASSESRPYNEQFF. Here the CDR3 DNA reads TGTGCCAGCTCAGAATCCCGCCCCTACAATGAGCAGTTCTTC.

The rearrangement joins TRBV5-4 to TRBJ2-5; tentatively, D is TRBD1 (5 bases). This CDR3 spans 14 amino acids. Trimming shortened V by 0 bases and J by 2 bases, and 8 bases separated the two germline ends. Germline V gene sequence: CDR1 SGHNT, CDR2 YYREEE (reference sequence). The CDR3 loop reads CASSLGQRQETQYF. The CDR3 nucleotides read TGTGCCAGCAGCTTGGGACAGCGACAAGAGACCCAGTACTTC.

The CDR3 nucleotides are TGTGCCAGCTCACCAAACCTAGCGGAACTAAGGAACACCGGGGAGCTGTTTTTT. This translates into CASSPNLAELRNTGELFF. The rearrangement uses TRBV18 and TRBJ2-2; TRBD2 aligns across 7 bases. V dropped 2 bases and J dropped 1; count of bases not matched to a gene: 10. The CDR3 consists of 18 residues. The germline V gene has CDR1 KGHSH and CDR2 LQKENI.

V gene TRBV7-8 combines with J gene TRBJ2-2; tentative D call: TRBD1 (5 bases). CDR1 SGHVS and CDR2 FQNEAQ come from the germline V gene. V was cut by 5 bases and J by 1 base, with 8 bases left in between. This CDR3 is built from 14 residues. The CDR3, as DNA: TGTGCCAGCAGCGCAGACAGGAACACCGGGGAGCTGTTTTTT. Translation: CASSADRNTGELFF.

The count of this clone is one. The CDR3 reads CASSLRGQGNTIYF. Written as DNA, the CDR3 is TGCGCCAGCAGCTTGAGGGGGCAGGGAAACACCATATATTTT. This rearrangement joins TRBV5-1 to TRBJ1-3; 7 positions match TRBD1. The CDR3 totals 14 residues. V was clipped by 1 base and J by 4 bases; unmatched bases: 2. Per germline, CDR1 SGHRS and CDR2 YFSETQ.

The V call is TRBV7-9, the J call TRBJ2-7; D is perhaps TRBD1 (6 bases). This CDR3 region has 15 residues. The germline V gene has CDR1 SEHNR and CDR2 FQNEAQ (reference sequence). V was pared by 6 bases and J by 3 bases, with 18 bases between. CDR3 in DNA: TGTGCCAGCAGTCGAGACAGCTCAGGGGTCTACGAGCAGTACTTC. Protein: CASSRDSSGVYEQYF.

With respect to this clone: Germline is not matched at one junction end, which may reflect a read error. The chain joins TRBV4-1 to TRBJ2-3, with D possibly TRBD1 on 5 matching bases. The CDR3 is made up of 14 amino acids. Germline V gene lookup returns CDR1 MGHRA and CDR2 YSYEKL. CDR3 DNA sequence: TGCGCCAGCAGCCAAGCTACCTCGACAGCCCGGGTCCCTTTT. It translates to CASSQATSTARVPF.

This sequence joins TRBV2 and TRBJ2-2; TRBD1 is a possible D gene (5 bases). Germline V CDR1 and CDR2: SNHLY, FYNNEI. This CDR3 comprises 13 residues. With 8 bases removed from V and 1 base from J, the gap between germline ends came to 8 bases. The CDR3 sequence is CASWGENTGELFF. The DNA for the CDR3 is TGTGCCAGCTGGGGCGAGAACACCGGGGAGCTGTTTTTT.

The chain recombines TRBV11-1 with TRBJ2-7; a weak D match, TRBD2 (6 bases). The V gene's germline CDR1 is SGHAT and CDR2 FQDESV (reference sequence). The CDR3 is 13 amino acids. Trimming left V 7 bases short and J 1 base short, with 11 bases between. In DNA form, the CDR3 reads TGTGCCAGCACGGAGGGCACGTCCTACGAGCAGTACTTC. Translated, it gives CASTEGTSYEQYF.

The chain joins TRBV6-5 to TRBJ2-7; TRBD2 agrees at 8 bases. The CDR3 covers 15 residues. CDR1 and CDR2 from the germline V gene are MNHEY and SVGAGI. Germline trimming cut 2 bases from V and 1 base from J; bases unmatched to any gene: 4. For the CDR3, the DNA is TGTGCCAGCAGTTACAATGGCGGGGGGTCCTACGAGCAGTACTTC. This codes for CASSYNGGGSYEQYF.

The chain joins TRBV5-1 to TRBJ2-3; 7 bases line up with TRBD2. V lost 0 bases and J lost 2; bases outside the gene matches: 6. Looked up from germline, CDR1 is SGHRS and CDR2 is YFSETQ. The CDR3 covers 16 residues. The DNA for the CDR3 is TGCGCCAGCAGCTTGGCCGAGCGGGACGTCACAGATACGCAGTATTTT. Protein: CASSLAERDVTDTQYF.

The chain links TRBV5-1 to TRBJ2-7; no clear D gene. Deletions cut 4 bases from V and 5 bases from J, with 16 bases between. Germline CDR1 SGHRS, CDR2 YFSETQ. CDR3 length: 14 residues. The CDR3 sequence is CASSPLGGINEQYF. The DNA for the CDR3 is TGCGCCAGCAGCCCTCTAGGCGGCATTAACGAGCAGTACTTC.

The chain joins TRBV19 to TRBJ1-1; 9 bases fit TRBD1. The CDR3 runs to 14 residues. Trimming removed 10 bases from V and 4 bases from J; junction bases left unmatched: 10. Germline V gene lookup returns CDR1 LNHDA and CDR2 SQIVND (reference sequence). CDR3 region: CATRTGALGTEAFF. The CDR3 nucleotides are TGTGCCACTCGGACAGGGGCTCTTGGCACTGAAGCTTTCTTT.

The V gene is TRBV18, the J gene TRBJ2-7, with D perhaps TRBD1 (6 bases). Germline V gene sequence: CDR1 KGHSH, CDR2 LQKENI. The CDR3 extends over 12 amino acids. V was clipped by 5 bases and J by 3 bases, with 8 bases between them. CDR3: CASSGGNYEQYF. The CDR3 DNA sequence: TGTGCCAGCTCAGGGGGCAACTACGAGCAGTACTTC.

The chain has TRBV15 and TRBJ2-2; D is ambiguous. Germline V gene data show CDR1 as LNHNV and CDR2 as YYDKDF (reference sequence). The V gene lost 1 base and the J gene lost 4 bases, with 4 bases spanning the gap. CDR3 length: 13 residues. The CDR3: CATSRASTGELFF. The CDR3 nucleotides read TGTGCCACCAGCAGAGCGAGCACCGGGGAGCTGTTTTTT.

The rearrangement uses TRBV28 and TRBJ2-7, with a possible D match to TRBD1 (6 bases). CDR1 MDHEN and CDR2 SYDVKM come from the germline V gene. The CDR3 sequence is 12 residues long. Trimming cost V 5 bases and J 6 bases, with 11 bases left between them. CDR3 in DNA: TGTGCCAGCAGTCTTACAGGGTTCGAGCAGTACTTC. Translating it yields CASSLTGFEQYF. Using reference TRBV28 and TRBJ2-7 for the parts outside the CDR3, the full variable domain is DVKVTQSSRYLVKRTGEKVFLECVQDMDHENMFWYRQDPGLGLRLIYFSYDVKMKEKGDIPEGYSVSREKKERFSLILESASTNQTSMYLCASSLTGFEQYFGPGTRLTVT.

This clone was seen more than once but under ten times. The chain has TRBV5-1 and TRBJ1-1; D is undetermined. CDR1 is SGHRS and CDR2 is YFSETQ in the germline V gene. There are 13 residues in the CDR3. V was pared by 0 bases and J by 1 base, with 4 bases between. CDR3 DNA sequence: TGCGCCAGCAGCTTGGCAGGGAACACTGAAGCTTTCTTT. This sequence encodes CASSLAGNTEAFF.

The chain is built from TRBV6-1 and TRBJ2-7, with 12 bases fitting TRBD1. V lost 1 base to trimming and J lost 6 bases; unmatched junction nucleotides: 10. CDR1 is MNHNS, CDR2 SASEGT, per germline. CDR3 size: 17 residues. As DNA, the CDR3 is TGTGCCAGCAGTGAAGTTTCCCCCGGGACAGGGGGCCTCGAGCAGTACTTC. Its protein product is CASSEVSPGTGGLEQYF.

This chain links TRBV2 with TRBJ2-5; 13 bases match TRBD2. There are 14 residues in the CDR3. V was pared by 7 bases and J by 4 bases, with 3 bases of the junction left unmatched. Germline V gene lookup returns CDR1 SNHLY and CDR2 FYNNEI. The CDR3 DNA reads TGTGCCAGCAACGGACTAGCGGGAGCAGAGACCCAGTACTTC. Translated, it gives CASNGLAGAETQYF.

The gene calls are TRBV28 and TRBJ1-3; 9 nucleotides line up with TRBD1. The CDR3 extends over 15 amino acids. Looked up from germline, CDR1 is MDHEN and CDR2 is SYDVKM. Losses at the gene ends were 3 bases for V and 6 bases for J; bases not matched to a gene: 6. CDR3 region: CASSFPGTGQNTIYF. CDR3 coding DNA: TGTGCCAGCAGTTTCCCAGGGACAGGGCAAAACACCATATATTTT.

This clone was observed a single time. CDR3 in amino acids: CASSKSPQRERNYGYTF. The CDR3 DNA is TGTGCCAGCAGCAAGAGTCCTCAGAGAGAGCGTAACTATGGCTACACCTTC. This sequence joins TRBV21-1 and TRBJ1-2. TRBV21-1 is described as a pseudogene. The CDR3 sequence is 17 residues long.